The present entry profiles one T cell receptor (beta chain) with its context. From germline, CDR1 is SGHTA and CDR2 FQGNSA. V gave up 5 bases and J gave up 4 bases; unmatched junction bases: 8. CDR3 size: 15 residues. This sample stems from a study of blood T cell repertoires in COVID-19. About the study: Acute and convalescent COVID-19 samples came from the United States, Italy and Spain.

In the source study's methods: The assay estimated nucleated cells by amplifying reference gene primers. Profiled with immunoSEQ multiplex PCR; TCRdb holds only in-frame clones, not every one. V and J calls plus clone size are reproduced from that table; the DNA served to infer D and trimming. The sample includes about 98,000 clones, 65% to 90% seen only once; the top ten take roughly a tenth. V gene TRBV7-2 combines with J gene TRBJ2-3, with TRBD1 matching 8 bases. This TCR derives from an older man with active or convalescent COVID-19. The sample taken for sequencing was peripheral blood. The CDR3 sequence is CASSRSLQGADTQYF. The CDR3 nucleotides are TGTGCCAGCAGCCGTAGCCTACAGGGGGCAGATACGCAGTATTTT.